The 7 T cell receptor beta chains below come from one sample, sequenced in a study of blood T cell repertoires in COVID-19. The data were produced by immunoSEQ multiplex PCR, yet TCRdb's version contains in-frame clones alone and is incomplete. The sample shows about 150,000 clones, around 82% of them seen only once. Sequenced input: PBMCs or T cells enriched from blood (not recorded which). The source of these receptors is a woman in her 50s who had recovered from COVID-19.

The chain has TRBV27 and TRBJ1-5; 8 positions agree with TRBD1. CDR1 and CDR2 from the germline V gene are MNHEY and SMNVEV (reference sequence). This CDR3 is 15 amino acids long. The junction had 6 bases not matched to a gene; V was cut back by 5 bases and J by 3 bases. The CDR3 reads CASSPGTGHNQPQHF. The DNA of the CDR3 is TGTGCCAGCAGTCCGGGGACAGGCCACAATCAGCCCCAGCATTTT.

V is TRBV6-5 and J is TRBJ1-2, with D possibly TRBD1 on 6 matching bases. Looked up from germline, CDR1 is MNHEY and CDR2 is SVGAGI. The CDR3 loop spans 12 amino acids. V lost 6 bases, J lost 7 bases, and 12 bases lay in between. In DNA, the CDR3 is TGTGCCAGCAGATTACAGGGTCGTGGCTACACCTTC. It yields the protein CASRLQGRGYTF.

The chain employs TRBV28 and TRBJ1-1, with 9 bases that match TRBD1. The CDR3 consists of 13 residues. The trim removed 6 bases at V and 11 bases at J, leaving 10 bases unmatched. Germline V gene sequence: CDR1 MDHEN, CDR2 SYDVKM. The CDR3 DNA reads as TGTGCCAGCAGCCCCGGGACAGGGCTTCTGGCTTTCTTT. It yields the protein CASSPGTGLLAFF.

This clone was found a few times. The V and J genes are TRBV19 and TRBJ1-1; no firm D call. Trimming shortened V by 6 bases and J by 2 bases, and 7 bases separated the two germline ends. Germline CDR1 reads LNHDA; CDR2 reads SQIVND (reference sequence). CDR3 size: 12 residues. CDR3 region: CASRWRNTEAFF. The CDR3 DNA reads TGTGCCAGTAGGTGGAGAAACACTGAAGCTTTCTTT. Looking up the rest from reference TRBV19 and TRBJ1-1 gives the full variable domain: DGGITQSPKYLFRKEGQNVTLSCEQNLNHDAMYWYRQDPGQGLRLIYYSQIVNDFQKGDIAEGYSVSREKKESFPLTVTSAQKNPTAFYLCASRWRNTEAFFGQGTRLTVV.

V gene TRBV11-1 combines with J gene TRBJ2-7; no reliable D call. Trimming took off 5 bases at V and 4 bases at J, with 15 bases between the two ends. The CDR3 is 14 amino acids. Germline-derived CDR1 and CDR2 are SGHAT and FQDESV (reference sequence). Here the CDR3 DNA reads TGTGCCAGCAGCCCCCCCCGAAACAGATACGAGCAGTACTTC. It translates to CASSPPRNRYEQYF. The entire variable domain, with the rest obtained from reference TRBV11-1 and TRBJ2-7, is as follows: EAEVAQSPRYKITEKSQAVAFWCDPISGHATLYWYRQILGQGPELLVQFQDESVVDDSQLPKDRFSAERLKGVDSTLKIQPAELGDSAMYLCASSPPRNRYEQYFGPGTRLTVT.

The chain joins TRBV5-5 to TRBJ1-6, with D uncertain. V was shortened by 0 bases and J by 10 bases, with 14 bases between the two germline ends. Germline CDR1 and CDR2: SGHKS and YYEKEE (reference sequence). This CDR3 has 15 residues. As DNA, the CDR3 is TGTGCCAGCAGCTTGGACCCCAGGTTTGAGTCACCCCTCCACTTT. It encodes CASSLDPRFESPLHF.

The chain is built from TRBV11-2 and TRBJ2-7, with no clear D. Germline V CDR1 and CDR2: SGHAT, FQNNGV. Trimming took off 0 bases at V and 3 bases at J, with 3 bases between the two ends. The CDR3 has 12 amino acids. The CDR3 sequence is CASSLDLYEQYF. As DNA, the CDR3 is TGTGCCAGCAGCTTAGATCTCTACGAGCAGTACTTC.